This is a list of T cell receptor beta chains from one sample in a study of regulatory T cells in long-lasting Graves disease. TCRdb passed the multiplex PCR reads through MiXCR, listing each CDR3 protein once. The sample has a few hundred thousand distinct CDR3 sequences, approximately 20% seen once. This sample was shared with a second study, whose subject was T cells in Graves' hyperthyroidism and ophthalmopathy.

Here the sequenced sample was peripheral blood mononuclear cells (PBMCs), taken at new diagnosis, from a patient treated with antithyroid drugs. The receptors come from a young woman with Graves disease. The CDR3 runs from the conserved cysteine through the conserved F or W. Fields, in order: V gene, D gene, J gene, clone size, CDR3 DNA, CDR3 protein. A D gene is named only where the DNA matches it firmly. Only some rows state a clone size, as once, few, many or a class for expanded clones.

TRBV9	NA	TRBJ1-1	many	TGTGCCAGCAGCGTAGAGGGACACATGAACACTGAAGCTTTCTTT	CASSVEGHMNTEAFF
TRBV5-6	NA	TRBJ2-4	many	TGTGCCAGCAGCTTGGTCAAAAACATTCAGTACTTC	CASSLVKNIQYF
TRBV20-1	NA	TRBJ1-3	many	TGCAGTGCCATTGGGGTAACTGGAAACACCATATATTTT	CSAIGVTGNTIYF
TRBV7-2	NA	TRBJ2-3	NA	TGTGCCAGCACCCCTGCAGTGAGCCGCACAGATACGCAGTATTTT	CASTPAVSRTDTQYF
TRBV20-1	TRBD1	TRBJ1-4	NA	TGCAGTGCTATCACCGGGACAGGGGTCGAAAAACTGTTTTTT	CSAITGTGVEKLFF
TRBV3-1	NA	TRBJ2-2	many	TGTGCCAGCAGCCAAGCAAGAGGGGAGCTGTTTTTT	CASSQARGELFF
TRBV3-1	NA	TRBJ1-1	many	TGTGCCAGCAGCCCCGACCCGGACAGTTGGACTGAAGCTTTCTTT	CASSPDPDSWTEAFF
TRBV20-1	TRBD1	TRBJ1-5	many	TGCAGTGCTAGAGATTCAGGGGGCGGCAATCAGCCCCAGCATTTT	CSARDSGGGNQPQHF
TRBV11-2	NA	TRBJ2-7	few	TGTGCCAGCTCACCACCCGTAAGAGGTATCAGTACCTCCTACGAGCAGTACTTC	CASSPPVRGISTSYEQYF
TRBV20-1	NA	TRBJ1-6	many	TGCAGTGCTAGAGATCGGCGGACCTATAATTCACCCCTCCACTTT	CSARDRRTYNSPLHF
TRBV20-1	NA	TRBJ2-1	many	TGCAGTGCTAGAGTTGTGGAGGAGCAGTTCTTC	CSARVVEEQFF
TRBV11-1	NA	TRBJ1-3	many	TGTGCCAGCAGCTTAGAAGACTTACCCTCTGGAAACACCATATATTTT	CASSLEDLPSGNTIYF
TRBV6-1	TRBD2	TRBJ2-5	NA	TGTGCCAGCAGAAAACAGGCCGGGGGGGAGACCCAGTACTTC	CASRKQAGGETQYF
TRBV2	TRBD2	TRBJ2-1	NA	TGTGCCAGCAGTGGAGCTAGCGGGAGGCTCGATAATGAGCAGTTCTTC	CASSGASGRLDNEQFF
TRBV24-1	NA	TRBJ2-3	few	TGTGCCACCAGTGATTGGGGGAGCGAAGGGGCAGATACGCAGTATTTT	CATSDWGSEGADTQYF
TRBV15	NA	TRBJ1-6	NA	TGTGCCACCAGCAGAGCCGACGGTCTTAATTCACCCCTCCACTTT	CATSRADGLNSPLHF
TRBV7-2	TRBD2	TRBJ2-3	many	TGTGCCAGCAGCTTACTCGAGCGGGGAGGTACGCAGTATTTT	CASSLLERGGTQYF
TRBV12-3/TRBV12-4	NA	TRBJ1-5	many	TGTGCCAGCAGCCGGGAGGAAAATCAGCCCCAGCATTTT	CASSREENQPQHF
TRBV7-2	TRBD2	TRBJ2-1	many	TGTGCCAGCAGCTTAGTGGGACTAGCGGACAATGAGCAGTTCTTC	CASSLVGLADNEQFF
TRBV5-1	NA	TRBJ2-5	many	TGCGCCAGCAGCCCCGGGACCGAGGGGACCCAGTACTTC	CASSPGTEGTQYF
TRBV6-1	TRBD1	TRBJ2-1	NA	TGTGCCTCAGGGGGAACTAATTACAATGAGCAGTTCTTC	CASGGTNYNEQFF
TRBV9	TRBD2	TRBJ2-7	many	TGTGCCAGCAGCGTAGGGGAGGGTGTCTACGAGCAGTACTTC	CASSVGEGVYEQYF
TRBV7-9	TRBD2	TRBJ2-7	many	TGTGCCAGCAGCTTTGCGGGGGGTACCTACGAGCAGTACTTC	CASSFAGGTYEQYF
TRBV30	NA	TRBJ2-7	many	TGTGCCTGGAGTACAGGGTACGAGCAGTACTTC	CAWSTGYEQYF
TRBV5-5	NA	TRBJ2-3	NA	TGTGCCAGCAGCTTGGCGGGGAACTCAGATACGCAGTATTTT	CASSLAGNSDTQYF
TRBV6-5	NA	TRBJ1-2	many	TGTGCCAGCAGTTACCGGACAGCCGGGCCCAACTATGGCTACACCTTC	CASSYRTAGPNYGYTF
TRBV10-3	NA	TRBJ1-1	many	TGTGCCATCGGACCGTTACAGGGTCGGGGCACTGAAGCTTTCTTT	CAIGPLQGRGTEAFF
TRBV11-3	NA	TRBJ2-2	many	TGTGCCAGCAGCTCGTGGAACACCGGGGAGCTGTTTTTT	CASSSWNTGELFF
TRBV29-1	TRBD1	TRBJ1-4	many	TGCAGCGTTGTGGACAGGGTCGGTGAAAAACTGTTTTTT	CSVVDRVGEKLFF
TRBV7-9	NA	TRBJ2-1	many	TGTGCCAGCAGCGACTCTCGGGGCAACTACAATGAGCAGTTCTTC	CASSDSRGNYNEQFF
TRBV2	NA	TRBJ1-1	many	TGTGCCAGCAGTGAATGGGACACTGAAGCTTTCTTT	CASSEWDTEAFF
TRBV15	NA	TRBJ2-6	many	TGTGCCACCAGCCTCCTCCGGGGGGCCAACGTCCTGACTTTC	CATSLLRGANVLTF
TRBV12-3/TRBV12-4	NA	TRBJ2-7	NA	TGTGCCAGCAGTTTGGACGGGGGCTACGAGCAGTACTTC	CASSLDGGYEQYF
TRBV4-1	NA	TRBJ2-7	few	TGCGCCAGCAGCCAAAAGCCGGAGACCTACGAGCAGTACTTC	CASSQKPETYEQYF